This TCR beta chain derives from a study of T cells after yellow fever vaccination. This clonotype was seen more than once but under ten times. What it binds is not known. TCRdb re-derived calls from the 5' RACE reads in MiXCR, one entry per CDR3 protein. The sample records approximately 110,000 distinct CDR3 sequences, 6.5% to 8% being singletons. Overall study findings and caveats: Contamination of FACS-sorted repertoires by abundant clonotypes from the bulk population could occur.

The CDR3 runs to 15 residues. The V and J ends lost 3 bases and 4 bases, in that order; junction bases with no gene match: 3. The chain uses TRBV12-3 or TRBV12-4 and TRBJ1-6, with TRBD1 matching over 7 bases. The sequencing here drew on CD4+ T cells sorted from PBMCs, taken less than 11 days after the first yellow fever vaccination. This clonotype originated in a man aged 18 to 35 who received the YFV17D yellow fever vaccine. The chain's CDR3 is CASSFVRGYNSPLHF. CDR3 DNA sequence: TGTGCCAGCAGTTTTGTCAGGGGGTATAATTCACCCCTCCACTTT.